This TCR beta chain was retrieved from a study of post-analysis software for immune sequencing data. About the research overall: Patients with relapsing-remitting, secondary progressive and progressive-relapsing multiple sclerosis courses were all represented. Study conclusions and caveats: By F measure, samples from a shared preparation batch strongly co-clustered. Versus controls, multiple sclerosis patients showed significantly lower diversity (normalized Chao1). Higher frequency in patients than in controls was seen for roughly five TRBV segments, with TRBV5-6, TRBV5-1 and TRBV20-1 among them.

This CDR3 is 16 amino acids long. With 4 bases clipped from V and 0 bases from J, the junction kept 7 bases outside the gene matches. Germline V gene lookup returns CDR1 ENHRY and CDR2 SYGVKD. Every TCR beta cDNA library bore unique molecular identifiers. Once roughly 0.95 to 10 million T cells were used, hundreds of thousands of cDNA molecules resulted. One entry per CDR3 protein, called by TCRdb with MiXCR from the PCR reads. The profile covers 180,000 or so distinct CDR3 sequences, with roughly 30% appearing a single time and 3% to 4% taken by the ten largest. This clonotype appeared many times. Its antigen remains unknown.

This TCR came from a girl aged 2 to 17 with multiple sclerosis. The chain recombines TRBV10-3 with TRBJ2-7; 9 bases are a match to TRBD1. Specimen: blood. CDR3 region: CAISGRTGALSYEQYF. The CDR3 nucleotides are TGTGCCATCAGTGGGCGGACAGGGGCCCTCTCCTACGAGCAGTACTTC.